The next 16 T cell receptor beta chains were all read from a single sample in a study of OX40 agonist ivuxolimab in advanced cancers. Measured with immunoSEQ multiplex PCR; TCRdb has only the in-frame clones, and not every one. Of tens of thousands of clones in the sample, roughly 80% were seen once. The sample here was CD4+ or CD8+ T cells sorted from blood, taken in a trial of the OX40 agonist ivuxolimab. The receptors derive from an adult with an advanced solid tumor such as melanoma, head and neck, liver or kidney cancer.

The gene calls are TRBV15 and TRBJ2-1, with 11 bases fitting TRBD2. V lost 1 base, J lost 6 bases, and 2 bases stayed unmatched. The CDR3 runs to 15 residues. The V gene's germline CDR1 is LNHNV and CDR2 YYDKDF (reference sequence). The CDR3, as DNA: TGTGCCACCAGCAGAGCACTAGCGGGAGTCAATGAGCAGTTCTTC. It codes for CATSRALAGVNEQFF.

As concerns this clone: A junction end diverges from the germline sequence, so it may reflect a read error. The chain has TRBV6-4 and TRBJ2-6; D ambiguous. Looked up from germline, CDR1 is MRHNA and CDR2 is SNTAGT. The CDR3 sequence is 13 residues long. The CDR3 DNA reads as TGTGCCAGCAGTGACCCGTATCAGAACGTCCTGATTTTC. This gives the protein CASSDPYQNVLIF.

The V gene is TRBV5-4, the J gene TRBJ2-7; either TRBD1 or TRBD2 may supply D (5 bases each). The CDR3 covers 13 residues. The V gene's germline CDR1 is SGHNT and CDR2 YYREEE (reference sequence). V was trimmed by 4 bases and J by 2 bases, leaving 10 bases between them. CDR3 in amino acids: CASSPGTAYEQYF. In DNA form, the CDR3 reads TGTGCCAGCAGCCCCGGGACGGCCTACGAGCAGTACTTC.

In this sample, this clone turned up once. The chain joins TRBV28 to TRBJ1-2; the D gene is possibly TRBD1 (5 bases). V was trimmed by 7 bases and J by 7 bases, leaving 16 bases between them. The CDR3 is made up of 13 amino acids. CDR1 and CDR2 from the germline V gene are MDHEN and SYDVKM. CDR3 amino acids: CASKDTRLSGYTF. DNA of the CDR3: TGTGCCAGCAAGGACACCCGGTTGTCTGGCTACACCTTC.

This clone has more than one count but fewer than ten. The rearrangement joins TRBV7-9 to TRBJ1-1; no reliable D call. Trimming cost V 5 bases and J 5 bases, with 9 bases left between them. The CDR3 is 12 amino acids. Germline values: CDR1 SEHNR, CDR2 FQNEAQ (reference sequence). CDR3 residues: CASSVVRTEAFF. The CDR3 DNA sequence: TGTGCCAGCAGCGTAGTAAGGACTGAAGCTTTCTTT.

The CDR3 coding sequence is TGTGCCAGCAGCCAAGAGGCGGGAGGGAGCTATGAGCAGTTCTTC. Translating it yields CASSQEAGGSYEQFF. The chain carries TRBV4-2 and TRBJ2-1; 9 bases are shared with TRBD2. The CDR3 sequence is 15 residues long. Germline assignment: CDR1 LGHNA and CDR2 YNFKEQ. V gave up 0 bases and J gave up 8 bases; unmatched junction bases: 5.

This clone came up a few times. The chain joins TRBV28 to TRBJ1-2; 7 positions match TRBD1. V was pared by 6 bases and J by 3 bases, with 10 bases of the junction left unmatched. The germline V gene has CDR1 MDHEN and CDR2 SYDVKM. There are 15 residues in the CDR3. The CDR3 region is CASRPRGQTHYGYTF. For the CDR3, the DNA is TGTGCCAGCAGACCTCGGGGACAGACACACTATGGCTACACCTTC.

J is TRBJ2-3 and V is TRBV27; D possibly corresponds to TRBD1 (5 bases). Germline CDR1 is MNHEY and CDR2 is SMNVEV (reference sequence). V shed 5 bases and J shed 0 bases, with 12 bases lying between them. The CDR3 is 15 residues long. DNA of the CDR3: TGTGCCAGCAGTCCTAGGGGAACTAGCACAGATACGCAGTATTTT. Its translation is CASSPRGTSTDTQYF.

This chain uses TRBV18 with TRBJ2-7; 8 bases agree with TRBD2. With 5 bases clipped from V and 2 bases from J, the junction kept 2 bases outside the gene matches. The CDR3 totals 13 residues. The germline CDR1 and CDR2 sequences are KGHSH and LQKENI. As DNA, the CDR3 is TGTGCCAGCTCAGAACTAGCGGCCTACGAGCAGTACGTC. Protein sequence: CASSELAAYEQYV.

The chain uses TRBV11-3 and TRBJ2-1; 8 bases map to TRBD2. The germline CDR1 and CDR2 sequences are SGHNT and YENEEA. J lost 7 bases, V lost 4 bases, and 9 bases had no gene match. The CDR3 sequence is 15 residues long. The CDR3 protein is CASSSWREAENEQFF. CDR3 DNA: TGTGCCAGCAGCTCGTGGCGGGAGGCCGAGAATGAGCAGTTCTTC. The whole variable domain, filled in from reference TRBV11-3 and TRBJ2-1, reads EAGVVQSPRYKIIEKKQPVAFWCNPISGHNTLYWYLQNLGQGPELLIRYENEEAVDDSQLPKDRFSAERLKGVDSTLKIQPAELGDSAVYLCASSSWREAENEQFFGPGTRLTVL.

The chain combines TRBV20-1 with TRBJ1-2; the D gene is possibly TRBD1 (5 bases). Trimming left V 4 bases short and J 8 bases short, with 8 bases between. The CDR3 is made up of 10 amino acids. The germline V gene has CDR1 DFQATT and CDR2 SNEGSKA (reference sequence). CDR3: CSATGTGYTF. The CDR3 region has the DNA TGCAGTGCTACAGGGACGGGCTACACCTTC.

CDR3 amino acids: CASSLVTDRLSNQPQHF. The DNA for the CDR3 is TGTGCCAGCAGCTTAGTTACGGACAGGTTGAGCAATCAGCCCCAGCATTTT. The V gene is TRBV7-8, the J gene TRBJ1-5, with 7 bases lining up with TRBD1. The V and J ends lost 1 base and 1 base, in that order; junction bases with no gene match: 7. CDR3 size: 17 residues. In germline, CDR1 is SGHVS, CDR2 FQNEAQ.

The chain carries TRBV11-2 and TRBJ1-1, with D possibly being TRBD1 (5 bases). The CDR3 is made up of 15 amino acids. The germline V gene has CDR1 SGHAT and CDR2 FQNNGV. V lost 4 bases and J 5 bases, leaving 17 bases between the germline ends. CDR3 sequence reads: CASSYLGGARTEAFF. The CDR3, as DNA: TGTGCCAGCAGCTACCTGGGAGGGGCGCGGACTGAAGCTTTCTTT. Combining the CDR3 with reference TRBV11-2 and TRBJ1-1 gives the whole variable domain EAGVAQSPRYKIIEKRQSVAFWCNPISGHATLYWYQQILGQGPKLLIQFQNNGVVDDSQLPKDRFSAERLKGVDSTLKIQPAKLEDSAVYLCASSYLGGARTEAFFGQGTRLTVV.

CDR3 amino acids: CASSLEGTAQNTEAFF. The CDR3 DNA reads TGTGCCAGCAGCTTAGAAGGGACAGCACAGAACACTGAAGCTTTCTTT. The rearrangement uses TRBV11-2 and TRBJ1-1; TRBD1 aligns across 7 bases. V lost 0 bases to trimming and J lost 1 base; unmatched junction nucleotides: 5. The CDR3 runs to 16 residues. Germline loops: CDR1 SGHAT, CDR2 FQNNGV. Based on the CDR3 plus reference TRBV11-2 and TRBJ1-1, the full variable domain is EAGVAQSPRYKIIEKRQSVAFWCNPISGHATLYWYQQILGQGPKLLIQFQNNGVVDDSQLPKDRFSAERLKGVDSTLKIQPAKLEDSAVYLCASSLEGTAQNTEAFFGQGTRLTVV.

This chain links TRBV2 with TRBJ2-1; D perhaps matches TRBD2 (5 bases). Trimming pared 5 bases from V and 7 bases from J, leaving 12 bases between. CDR3 length: 13 amino acids. Germline lookup yields CDR1 SNHLY and CDR2 FYNNEI. The CDR3 spells CASSSKPGNEQFF. Written as DNA, the CDR3 is TGTGCCAGCAGTTCCAAACCGGGAAATGAGCAGTTCTTC.

The chain employs TRBV29-1 and TRBJ2-5; TRBD2 agrees at 8 bases. J lost 3 bases, V lost 6 bases, and 3 bases had no gene match. The germline gives CDR1 SQVTM, CDR2 ANQGSEA. This CDR3 is 12 amino acids long. The CDR3 loop is CSVVSGKETQYF. CDR3 bases: TGCAGCGTGGTTAGCGGGAAAGAGACCCAGTACTTC.